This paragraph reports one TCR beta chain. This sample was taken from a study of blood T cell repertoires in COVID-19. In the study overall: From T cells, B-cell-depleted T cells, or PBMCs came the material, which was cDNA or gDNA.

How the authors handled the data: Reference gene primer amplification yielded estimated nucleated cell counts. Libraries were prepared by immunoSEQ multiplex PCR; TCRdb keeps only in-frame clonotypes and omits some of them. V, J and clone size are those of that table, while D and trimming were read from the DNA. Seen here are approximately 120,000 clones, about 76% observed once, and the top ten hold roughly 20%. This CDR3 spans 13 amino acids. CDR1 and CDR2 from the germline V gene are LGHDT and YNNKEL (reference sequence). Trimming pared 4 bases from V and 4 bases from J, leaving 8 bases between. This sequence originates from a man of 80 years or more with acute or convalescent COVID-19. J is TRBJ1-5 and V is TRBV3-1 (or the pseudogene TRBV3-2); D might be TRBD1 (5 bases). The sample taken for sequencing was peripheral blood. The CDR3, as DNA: TGTGCCAGCAGCCTGACAGATAATCAGCCCCAGCATTTT. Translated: CASSLTDNQPQHF.